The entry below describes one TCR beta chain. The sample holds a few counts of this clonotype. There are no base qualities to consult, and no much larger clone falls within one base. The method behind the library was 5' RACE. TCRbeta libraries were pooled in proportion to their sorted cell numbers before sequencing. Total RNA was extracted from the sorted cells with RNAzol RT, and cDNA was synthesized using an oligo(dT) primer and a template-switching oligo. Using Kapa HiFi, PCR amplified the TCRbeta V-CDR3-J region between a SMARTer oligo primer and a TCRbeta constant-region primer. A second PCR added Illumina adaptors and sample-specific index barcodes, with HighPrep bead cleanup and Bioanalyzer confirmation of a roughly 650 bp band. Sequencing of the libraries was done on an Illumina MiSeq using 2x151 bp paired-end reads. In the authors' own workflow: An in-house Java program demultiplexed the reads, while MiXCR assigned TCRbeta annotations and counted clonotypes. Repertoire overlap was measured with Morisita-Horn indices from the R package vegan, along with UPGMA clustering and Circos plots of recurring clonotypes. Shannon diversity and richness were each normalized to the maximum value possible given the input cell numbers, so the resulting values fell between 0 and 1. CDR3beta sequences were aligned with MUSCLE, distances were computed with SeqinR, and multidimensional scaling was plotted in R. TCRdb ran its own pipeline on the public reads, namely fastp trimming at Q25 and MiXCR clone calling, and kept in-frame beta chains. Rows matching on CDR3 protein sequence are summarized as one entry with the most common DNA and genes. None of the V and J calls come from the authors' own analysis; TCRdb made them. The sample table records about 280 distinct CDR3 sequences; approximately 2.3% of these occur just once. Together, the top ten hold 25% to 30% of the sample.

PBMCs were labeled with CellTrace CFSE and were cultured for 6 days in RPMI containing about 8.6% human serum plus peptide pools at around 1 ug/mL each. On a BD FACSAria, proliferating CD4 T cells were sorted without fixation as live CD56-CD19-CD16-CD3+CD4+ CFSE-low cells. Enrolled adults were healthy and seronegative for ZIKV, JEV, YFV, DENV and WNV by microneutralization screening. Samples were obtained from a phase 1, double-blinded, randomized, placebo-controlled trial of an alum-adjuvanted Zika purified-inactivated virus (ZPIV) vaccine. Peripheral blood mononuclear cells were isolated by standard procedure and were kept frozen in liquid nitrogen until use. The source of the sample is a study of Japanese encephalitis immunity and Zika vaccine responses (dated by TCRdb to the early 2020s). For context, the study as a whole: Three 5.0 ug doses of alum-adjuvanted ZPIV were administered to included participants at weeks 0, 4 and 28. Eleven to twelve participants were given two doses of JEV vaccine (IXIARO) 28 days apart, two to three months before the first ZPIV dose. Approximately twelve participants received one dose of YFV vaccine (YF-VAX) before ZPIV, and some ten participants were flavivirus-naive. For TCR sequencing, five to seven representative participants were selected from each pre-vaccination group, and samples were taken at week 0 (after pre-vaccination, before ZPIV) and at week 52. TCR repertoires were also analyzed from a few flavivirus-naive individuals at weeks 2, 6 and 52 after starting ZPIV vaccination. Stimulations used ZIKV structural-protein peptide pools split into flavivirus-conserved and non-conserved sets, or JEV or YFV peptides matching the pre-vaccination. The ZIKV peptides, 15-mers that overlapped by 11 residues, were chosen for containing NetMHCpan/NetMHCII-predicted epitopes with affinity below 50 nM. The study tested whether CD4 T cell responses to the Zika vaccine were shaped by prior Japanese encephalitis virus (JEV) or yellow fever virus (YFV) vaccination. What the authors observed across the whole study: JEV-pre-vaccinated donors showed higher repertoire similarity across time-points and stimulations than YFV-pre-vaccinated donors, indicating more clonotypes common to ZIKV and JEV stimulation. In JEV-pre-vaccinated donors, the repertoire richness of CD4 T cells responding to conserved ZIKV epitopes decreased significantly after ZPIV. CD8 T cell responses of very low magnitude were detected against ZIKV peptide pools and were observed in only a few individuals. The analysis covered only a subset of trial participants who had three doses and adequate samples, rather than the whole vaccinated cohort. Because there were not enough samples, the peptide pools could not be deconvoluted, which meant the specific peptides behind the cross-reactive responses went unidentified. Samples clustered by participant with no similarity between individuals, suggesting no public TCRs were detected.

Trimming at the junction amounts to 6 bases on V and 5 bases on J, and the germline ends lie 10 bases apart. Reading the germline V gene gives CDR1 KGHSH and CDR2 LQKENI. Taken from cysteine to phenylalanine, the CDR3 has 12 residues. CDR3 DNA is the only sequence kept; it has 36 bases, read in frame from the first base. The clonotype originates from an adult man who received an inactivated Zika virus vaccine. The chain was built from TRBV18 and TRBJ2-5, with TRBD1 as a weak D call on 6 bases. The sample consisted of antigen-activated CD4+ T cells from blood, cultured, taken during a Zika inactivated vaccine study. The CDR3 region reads CASSGRGETQYF. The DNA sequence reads TGTGCCAGCTCTGGAAGGGGGGAGACCCAGTACTTC.